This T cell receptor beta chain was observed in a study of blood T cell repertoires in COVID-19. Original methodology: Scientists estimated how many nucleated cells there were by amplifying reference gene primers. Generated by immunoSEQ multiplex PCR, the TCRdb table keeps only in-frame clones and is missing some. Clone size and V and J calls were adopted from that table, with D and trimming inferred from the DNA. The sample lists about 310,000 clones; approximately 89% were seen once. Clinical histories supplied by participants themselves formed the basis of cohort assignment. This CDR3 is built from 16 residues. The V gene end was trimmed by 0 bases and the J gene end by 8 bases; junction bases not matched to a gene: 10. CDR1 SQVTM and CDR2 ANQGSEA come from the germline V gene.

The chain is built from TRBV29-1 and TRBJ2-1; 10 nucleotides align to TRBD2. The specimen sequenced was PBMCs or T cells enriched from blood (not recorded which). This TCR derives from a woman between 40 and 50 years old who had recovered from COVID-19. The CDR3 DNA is TGCAGCGTTGAAGATTTGGCTAGCGGGAGAGTGGATGAGCAGTTCTTC. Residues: CSVEDLASGRVDEQFF.